Listed below are T cell receptor beta chains from one sample, sequenced in a study of beta chain features in type 1 diabetes. Sequencing was performed with immunoSEQ multiplex PCR; in TCRdb, only in-frame clones are kept and a portion is missing. The sample holds 300,000 to 450,000 clones, 10% to 15% seen once. The material sequenced was naive CD4+ T cells from blood. The source of these receptors is a woman aged 18-30 years with type 1 diabetes. Both conserved end residues are part of each CDR3. A D gene is named only where the DNA matches it firmly. Rows may omit the clone size; those that give it use once, few, many or a size class.

>NA|TRBV16|NA|TRBJ2-7
TGTGCCAGCAGCCAGGCAGGGGTTGTTCTCGAGCAGTACTTC
CASSQAGVVLEQYF
>NA|TRBV19|TRBD1|TRBJ1-2
TGTGCCAGTAGTCAACAGGGGGCTCACACCTTC
CASSQQGAHTF
>few|TRBV13|TRBD1|TRBJ2-7
TGTGCCAGCAGATCAACAGGGGGATCGCAGTACTTC
CASRSTGGSQYF
>few|TRBV6-5|NA|TRBJ2-3
TGTGCCAGCAGTTACAGTCGGCGCTCGGGAGATACGCAGTATTTT
CASSYSRRSGDTQYF
>NA|TRBV18|TRBD1|TRBJ2-1
TGTGCCAGCTCACCATTTCAGGGGGACAATGAGCAGTTCTTC
CASSPFQGDNEQFF
>few|TRBV27|NA|TRBJ1-4
TGTGCCAGCAGTTTATCACAGGGATATGGAAAACTGTTTTTT
CASSLSQGYGKLFF
>few|TRBV11-1|NA|TRBJ1-4
TGTGCCAGCAGCCCACAGTCAACTAATGAAAAACTGTTTTTT
CASSPQSTNEKLFF
>few|TRBV11-3|NA|TRBJ2-3
TGTGCCAGCAGCGCACTAGGGACTGACACAGATACGCAGTATTTT
CASSALGTDTDTQYF
>NA|TRBV21-1|NA|TRBJ2-5
TGTGCCAGCAGCAAAGCCCCCAGGGCCGGCCAGTACTTC
CASSKAPRAGQYF
>NA|TRBV4-3|TRBD1|TRBJ1-5
TGCGCCAGCAGCCAAGAAAGGACAGGGGGCAATCAGCCCCAGCATTTT
CASSQERTGGNQPQHF
>NA|TRBV20-1|NA|TRBJ1-2
TGCAGTAGCGCAGGGGTTTATGGCTACACCTTC
CSSAGVYGYTF
>few|TRBV2|NA|TRBJ2-5
TGTGCCAGCAGTGATCGGGGGTACCAAGAGACCCAGTACTTC
CASSDRGYQETQYF
>NA|TRBV19|NA|TRBJ1-1
TGTGCCAGTAGACCAAGGGGGAACACTGAAGCTTTCTTT
CASRPRGNTEAFF
>NA|TRBV28|NA|TRBJ1-2
TGTGCCAGCAGGTTCAGGGATGGCTACACCTTC
CASRFRDGYTF
>NA|TRBV7-3|NA|TRBJ2-7
TGTGCCAGCAGCTTAACTCCAGGGGTAGTCAACGAGCAGTACTTC
CASSLTPGVVNEQYF
>few|TRBV5-4|NA|TRBJ2-1
TGTGCCAGCAGCTTGGGGGGGGCTAGCGGCCGCAATGAGCAGTTCTTC
CASSLGGASGRNEQFF
>NA|TRBV2|NA|TRBJ1-2
TGTGCCAGCAGTCCCTCCGGGGAATATGGCTACACCTTC
CASSPSGEYGYTF
>NA|TRBV2|NA|TRBJ1-1
TGTGCCAGCAGTGCCCAGATCACTGAAGCTTTCTTT
CASSAQITEAFF
>NA|TRBV28|TRBD2|TRBJ2-3
TGTGCCAGCAGGCCCGGGGGGTCAGATACGCAGTATTTT
CASRPGGSDTQYF
>few|TRBV14|TRBD1|TRBJ2-7
TGTGCCAGCAGCCTTTATCAGGGGGCTATCGAGCAGTACTTC
CASSLYQGAIEQYF
>few|TRBV9|NA|TRBJ2-3
TGTGCCAGCAGCCCGGACAGAGATACGCAGTATTTT
CASSPDRDTQYF
>NA|TRBV29-1|NA|TRBJ1-2
TGCAGCGTTGAGCGCCCTAACTATGGCTACACCTTC
CSVERPNYGYTF
>NA|TRBV5-4|TRBD1|TRBJ2-1
TGTGCCAGCAGCCGCGACAGGGGTGAGCAGTTCTTC
CASSRDRGEQFF
>few|TRBV5-1|NA|TRBJ2-4
TGCGCCAGCAGCTTGCATCAGGGCTTGGCCAAAAACATTCAGTACTTC
CASSLHQGLAKNIQYF
>few|TRBV18|NA|TRBJ2-3
TGTGCCAGCTCACCACCCGCAGGGGCGGGAGATACGCAGTATTTT
CASSPPAGAGDTQYF
>NA|TRBV5-1|NA|TRBJ2-6
TGCGCCAGCAGCTTGGAGGCGGGATGGGCCGTCCTGACTTTC
CASSLEAGWAVLTF
>few|TRBV29-1|TRBD2|TRBJ2-7
TGCAGCGTTGGCGGGGGGCTCTCCTACGAGCAGTACTTC
CSVGGGLSYEQYF
>few|TRBV18|NA|TRBJ2-1
TGTGCCAGCTCACCTCAGAGTGAGGGCAATGAGCAGTTCTTC
CASSPQSEGNEQFF
>NA|TRBV18|NA|TRBJ2-7
TGTGCCAGCTCACCGATACTGACAAGCTACGAGCAGTACTTC
CASSPILTSYEQYF
>few|TRBV7-2|NA|TRBJ2-3
TGTGCCAGCAGCTTTGAGTTAGCTAGGGCGGGAACTGCCGATTTT
CASSFELARAGTADF
>NA|TRBV29-1|TRBD1|TRBJ1-2
TGCAGCGCTGGGACAGCCTATGGCTACACCTTC
CSAGTAYGYTF
>NA|TRBV18|TRBD2|TRBJ2-1
TGTGCCAGCTCACCCGGGACTAGCGGCTACAATGAGCAGTTCTTC
CASSPGTSGYNEQFF
>NA|TRBV18|NA|TRBJ1-5
TGTGCCAGCTCACCACGGGAGGAGCTTGATCAGCCCCAGCATTTT
CASSPREELDQPQHF
>few|TRBV27|TRBD1|TRBJ2-2
TGTGCCAGCCTAAAATGGGGGCAGGGGGCAAACGGGGAGCTGTTTTTT
CASLKWGQGANGELFF
>NA|TRBV6-5|NA|TRBJ2-3
TGTGCCAGCAGAGAGAGTGGCACAGATACGCAGTATTTT
CASRESGTDTQYF
>few|TRBV19|NA|TRBJ1-5
TGTGCCAGTAGTCCCTCCTACAATCAGCCCCAGCATTTT
CASSPSYNQPQHF
>NA|TRBV7-9|TRBD1|TRBJ1-1
TGTGCCAGCGAACAGGGGAGTCGGACTGAAGCTTTCTTT
CASEQGSRTEAFF
>few|TRBV7-3|TRBD1|TRBJ1-1
TGTGCCAGCAGCTCCCGACAGGGAGCTTTGGCCACTGAAGCTTTCTTT
CASSSRQGALATEAFF
>few|TRBV14|NA|TRBJ1-6
TGTGCCAGCAGCCAAGAATTTACCGGGGTACCCCTCCACTTT
CASSQEFTGVPLHF
>few|TRBV7-2|TRBD1|TRBJ2-7
TGTGCCAGCAGCTCGGACAGGGTGGCAGGCGAGCAGTACTTC
CASSSDRVAGEQYF
>few|TRBV28|NA|TRBJ1-5
TGTGCCAGCAGTGCAGGGCTTAGCCCCCAGCATTTT
CASSAGLSPQHF
>few|TRBV29-1|TRBD1|TRBJ1-3
TGCAGCGTTCGGACAGGGCACTCTGGAAACACCATATATTTT
CSVRTGHSGNTIYF
>few|TRBV27|NA|TRBJ1-2
TGTGCCAGCAGCTCCGGTGCTGCGGGAGTGGCCTATGGCTACACCTTC
CASSSGAAGVAYGYTF
>few|TRBV4-3|NA|TRBJ2-7
TGCGCCAGCAGCCAAGGGACAGAAAGCTCCTACGAGCAGTACTTC
CASSQGTESSYEQYF
>NA|TRBV4-2|NA|TRBJ1-1
TGTGCCAGCAGCCAAGCGCAGGGTTGGTCTGAAGCTTTCTTT
CASSQAQGWSEAFF
>NA|TRBV30|TRBD1|TRBJ1-2
TGTGCCTGGAGTCCCAGGGGGCTGAACTATGGCTACACCTTC
CAWSPRGLNYGYTF
>few|TRBV5-1|NA|TRBJ2-4
TGCGCCAGCAGCTTTCCGGGATGGAACATTCAGTACTTC
CASSFPGWNIQYF
>NA|TRBV10-3|TRBD2|TRBJ2-1
TGTGCCATCAGTGCGAGGACTAGCGGGAACCTCTACAATGAGCAGTTCTTC
CAISARTSGNLYNEQFF
>few|TRBV27|NA|TRBJ1-5
TGTGCCAGCAGCCTTTCCACGGGCAATCAGCCCCAGCATTTT
CASSLSTGNQPQHF
>NA|TRBV6-5|NA|TRBJ1-1
TGTGCCAGCAGTTCTTATCGCGCGAACACTGAAGCTTTCTTT
CASSSYRANTEAFF
>few|TRBV14|NA|TRBJ2-7
TGTGCCAGCAGCCAAGGGAGATACGAGCAGTACTTC
CASSQGRYEQYF
>NA|TRBV5-4|NA|TRBJ2-7
TGTGCCAGCAGCTTCGACTCCCTCGAGCAGTACTTC
CASSFDSLEQYF
>few|TRBV5-1|NA|TRBJ2-5
TGCGCCAGCAGCTTGCAAGCTACGGAGACCCAGTACTTC
CASSLQATETQYF
>few|TRBV4-3|NA|TRBJ1-5
TGCGCCAGCAGCCAATCCAGGGGTCAGCCCCAGCATTTT
CASSQSRGQPQHF
>few|TRBV28|TRBD2|TRBJ2-7
TGTGCCAGCAGTTTAAAATGGACTAGCGGGACCGAGCAGTACTTC
CASSLKWTSGTEQYF